The present T cell receptor (beta chain) was sequenced within a study of shared clonotypes between healthy human individuals. Broader study findings: Represented diversity, genetic and exposure-history alike, was limited by few donors. Among non-shared clonotypes, generation probabilities were lower than among those shared by all four donors. At large depth, rarefaction still showed sorted-subset sequencing to be incomplete.

The donors, healthy adults who were HIV-negative, had experienced no recent acute infections or vaccinations. Profiled with immunoSEQ multiplex PCR; TCRdb holds only in-frame clones, not every one. The sample records 550,000 to 850,000 clones, 72% being singletons. With 2 bases removed from V and 4 bases from J, the gap between germline ends came to 7 bases. The CDR3 length is 13 residues. Germline lookup yields CDR1 SGHAT and CDR2 FQNNGV. This clone was detected many times. Its antigen is not identified. The sequence was obtained from a woman aged 25 to 45 in good health. J is TRBJ2-3 and V is TRBV11-2; the D is unclear. The material sequenced was memory CD4+ T cells sorted from blood. Sample subset: CD45RA-negative fraction. The CDR3 here is CASSLNAADTQYF. DNA for the CDR3: TGTGCCAGCAGCTTAAACGCGGCAGATACGCAGTATTTT.